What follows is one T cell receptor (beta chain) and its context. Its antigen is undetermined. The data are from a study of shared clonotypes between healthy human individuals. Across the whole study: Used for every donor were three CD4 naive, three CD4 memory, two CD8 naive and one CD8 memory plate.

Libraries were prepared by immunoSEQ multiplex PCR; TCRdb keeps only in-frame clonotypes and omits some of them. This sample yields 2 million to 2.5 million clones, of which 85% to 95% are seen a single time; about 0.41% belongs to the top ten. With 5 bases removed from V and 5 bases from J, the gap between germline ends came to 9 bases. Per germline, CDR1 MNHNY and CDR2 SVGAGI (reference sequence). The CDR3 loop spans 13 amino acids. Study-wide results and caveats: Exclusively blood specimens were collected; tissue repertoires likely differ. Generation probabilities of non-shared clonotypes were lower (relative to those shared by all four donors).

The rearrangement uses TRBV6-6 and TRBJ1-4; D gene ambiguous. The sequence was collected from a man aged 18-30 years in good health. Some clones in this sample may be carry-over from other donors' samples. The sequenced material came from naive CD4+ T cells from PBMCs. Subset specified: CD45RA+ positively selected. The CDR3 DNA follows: TGTGCCAGCAGTCCGGCCAGGAATGAAAAACTGTTTTTT. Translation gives CASSPARNEKLFF.